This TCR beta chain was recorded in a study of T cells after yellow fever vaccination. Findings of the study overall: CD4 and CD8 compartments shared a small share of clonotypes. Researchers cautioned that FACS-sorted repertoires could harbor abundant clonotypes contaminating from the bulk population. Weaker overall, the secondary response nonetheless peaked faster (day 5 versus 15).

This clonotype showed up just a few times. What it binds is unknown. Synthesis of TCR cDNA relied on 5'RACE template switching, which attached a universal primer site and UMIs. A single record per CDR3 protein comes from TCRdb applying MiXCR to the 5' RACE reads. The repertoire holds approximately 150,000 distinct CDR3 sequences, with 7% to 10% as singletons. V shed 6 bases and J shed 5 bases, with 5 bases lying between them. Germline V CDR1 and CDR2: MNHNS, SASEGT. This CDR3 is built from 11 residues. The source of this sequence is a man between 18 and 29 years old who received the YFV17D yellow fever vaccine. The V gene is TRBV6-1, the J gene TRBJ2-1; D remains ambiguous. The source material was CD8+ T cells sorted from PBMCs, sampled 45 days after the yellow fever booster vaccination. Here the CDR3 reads CASSQNNEQFF. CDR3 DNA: TGTGCCAGCAGCCAAAACAATGAGCAGTTCTTC.